This T cell receptor beta chain was captured in a study of read filtering for tumor transcriptome and immune sequencing (dated by TCRdb to 2019 to 2021). Study-wide context: The cohort consisted of some 16 male and some 15 female patients, with a mean age of about 70 years and an age range of about 45 to 90. By revised international staging, roughly 8 patients were R-ISS I, about 15 were R-ISS II and roughly 7 were R-ISS III. After DNase treatment, whole-transcriptome libraries were prepared using the TruSeq RNA Access Library Prep Kit. Per sample, about 4.05 to 10.27 million TCR-region mapped reads were obtained with IR-seq, compared with only about 85 to 1,400 with RNA-seq. Using the same bone marrow samples, the study ran both targeted immune repertoire sequencing and bulk whole-transcriptome sequencing and then compared the TCR repertoires from each method. A main aim was a read-filtering strategy for immune repertoire data, specifically whether clonotypes supported by a single read should be removed.

This clonotype has just a few counts. Its antigen is currently not known. No base-level quality is on record; no much larger clone is a single base apart. Overall results and qualifications from the work: Removing single-read clonotypes increased the correlation between IR-seq and RNA-seq shared clonotype proportions. IR-seq captured clonotypes at much higher depth and more reliably than RNA-seq, and smaller IR-seq throughput sufficed to identify most shared clonotypes. In IR-seq, single-read clonotypes were 80% to 90% of clonotypes but approximately 3.5% of total reads; in RNA-seq they were 74.6% of clonotypes and approximately 40% of reads. The sorted CD138-negative fraction was composed of a mixed bone marrow immune population rather than of purified T cells.

Bone marrow was sampled from every patient at the time of active disease. Ficoll-Hypaque density gradient centrifugation was used to isolate the bone marrow mononuclear cells. To remove myeloma plasma cells, the cells were labeled with CD138 magnetic microbeads on a MACS separator, and CD138-negative cells were then collected by negative selection. Flow cytometry on an Attune NxT with CD138 antibodies was used to check the purity of the isolated cells. Total RNA was extracted with TRIzol reagent and quantified with a NanoDrop spectrophotometer. For each patient, the CD138-negative bone marrow sample underwent paired RNA-seq and IR-seq. Starting from roughly 410 ng RNA, TCR libraries were constructed with the Immunoverse kit using molecular barcoded adaptors that cover the alpha/delta and beta/gamma chains. TCR library preparation used the same RNA that was used for transcriptome sequencing. Sequencing of TCR libraries was carried out on an Illumina HiSeq 4000 with 2 x 150 cycles. The authors' pipeline ran thus. MiXCR aligned TCR reads to human V, D, J and C references and assembled the aligned reads into CDR3 clonotypes, with quality filtering and error correction included. The tcR package in R was used to analyze clonotype counts and gene usage diversity. For inspection of raw mapping reads, RNA-seq reads were mapped by STAR aligner version 2.5.3a onto GRCh37 of the human genome. To test how sequencing depth affects detected clonotypes, IR-seq fastq files were randomly downsampled with Seqtk 1.3. TCRdb reanalyzed the raw reads on its own, using fastp at Q25 for trimming and MiXCR for clone calling, and kept in-frame beta chains. When rows share a CDR3 protein, they turn into one entry using the most common DNA and genes. What appears here as the V and J calls and clone size reflects TCRdb's work, not the paper's. This sample holds under 150,000 distinct CDR3 sequences; roughly 13% were observed only once. 7% to 9% of the sample comes from the top ten.

The junction carries 14 bases between V and J, which are trimmed by 7 bases and 5 bases respectively. The CDR3 starts with the cysteine, ends with the phenylalanine, and has 13 residues. The only DNA kept is the CDR3, 39 bases in frame from the first base. The CDR1 and CDR2 encoded by the germline V gene are MDHEN and SYDVKM. Specimen: a population of CD138-negative cells sorted from bone marrow. The cell subset or site label of this sample denotes: bone marrow mononuclear cells depleted of CD138+ plasma/myeloma cells by negative magnetic selection. This receptor chain uses TRBV28 and TRBJ1-1, with the D gene not clear enough to name. The clonotype was recovered from a donor aged 40 or older with multiple myeloma. In nucleotide form, the sequence is TGTGCCAGCATTCCTGGAGAGGGAACTGAAGCTTTCTTT. This gives the protein CASIPGEGTEAFF.